This TCR beta chain emerged from a study of beta chain features in type 1 diabetes. In this sample, this clone turned up many times. Of the isolated RNA, all was reverse transcribed, and so the sequenced material was expressed TCRB transcripts. Method: immunoSEQ multiplex PCR; TCRdb's copy keeps in-frame clones and lacks some. Here the sample spans about 300,000 clones, 8% being singletons. Germline V CDR1 and CDR2: SGHRS, YFSETQ. Trimming removed 4 bases from V and 3 bases from J, with 13 bases in between. The CDR3 is 14 residues long. The sequenced material came from central memory CD4+ T cells from blood. The clonotype comes from a woman aged 18-29 years in good health. This chain joins TRBV5-1 and TRBJ1-1; weak D call: TRBD1 (6 bases). The CDR3 nucleotides are TGCGCCAGCAGCCCACAGGGAGGGGACACTGAAGCTTTCTTT. Protein sequence: CASSPQGGDTEAFF.